The 25 T cell receptor beta chains in this list originate from one sample, sequenced in a study of cytomegalovirus exposure and HLA in healthy donors. PCR employed 60 Vbeta and 13 Jbeta primers. The data were produced by immunoSEQ multiplex PCR, yet TCRdb's version contains in-frame clones alone and is incomplete. The sample lists more than 95,000 clones, about 78% seen once, with 3.5% to 4.5% in the top ten. Sample: PBMCs. Receptor source: a young man in good health and CMV-seronegative.

The chain combines TRBV9 with TRBJ2-3, with TRBD2 as a possible D gene (5 bases). Trimming removed 2 bases at V and 5 bases at J, with 15 bases between. There are 15 residues in the CDR3. In germline, CDR1 is SGDLS, CDR2 YYNGEE. The CDR3 bases are TGTGCCAGCAGCGTCCAGGCCTGGGAGAGAGATACGCAGTATTTT. It is translated as CASSVQAWERDTQYF.

This clone was seen only a few times. The CDR3 sequence: CASSSLSDTQYF. The CDR3 DNA reads as TGTGCCAGCAGCTCCCTCTCAGATACGCAGTATTTT. The chain joins TRBV7-9 to TRBJ2-3, with D unclear. The V gene lost 4 bases and the J gene lost 4 bases, with 6 bases spanning the gap. Per germline, CDR1 SEHNR and CDR2 FQNEAQ (reference sequence). The CDR3 runs to 12 residues.

The rearrangement uses TRBV9 and TRBJ2-1; TRBD2 is a possible D gene (5 bases). The CDR3 length is 15 residues. CDR1 is SGDLS and CDR2 is YYNGEE in the germline V gene. V lost 0 bases and J lost 7, with 14 bases in between. The CDR3 reads CASSVVREPMNEQFF. The CDR3 nucleotides read TGTGCCAGCAGCGTAGTTCGGGAACCCATGAATGAGCAGTTCTTC.

This clone appeared once. The genes are TRBV19 and TRBJ1-6, with D possibly TRBD1 on 5 matching bases. This CDR3 is 15 amino acids long. Germline V gene data show CDR1 as LNHDA and CDR2 as SQIVND (reference sequence). V lost 2 bases and J 6 bases, leaving 11 bases between the germline ends. CDR3 in amino acids: CASSILGTTNSPLHF. Written as DNA, the CDR3 is TGTGCCAGTAGTATATTAGGGACTACTAATTCACCCCTCCACTTT.

The V and J genes are TRBV7-8 and TRBJ2-5; the D gene is possibly TRBD1 (6 bases). The CDR3 sequence is 16 residues long. Germline V gene lookup returns CDR1 SGHVS and CDR2 FQNEAQ. Trimming stripped 1 base from V and 9 bases from J, with 21 bases between. The CDR3 DNA is TGTGCCAGCAGCTTAGGTTCGCCGGACAGTATCTCGGCCCAGTACTTC. Residues: CASSLGSPDSISAQYF. Full variable domain (outside the CDR3, taken from reference TRBV7-8 and TRBJ2-5): GAGVSQSPRYKVAKRGQDVALRCDPISGHVSLFWYQQALGQGPEFLTYFQNEAQLDKSGLPSDRFFAERPEGSVSTLKIQRTQQEDSAVYLCASSLGSPDSISAQYFGPGTRLLVL.

This clone was seen a few times. V and J are TRBV30 and TRBJ1-2; D is ambiguous. The V end lost 2 bases, the J end lost 3 bases, and 10 bases lay between the germline ends. Per germline, CDR1 GTSNPN and CDR2 SVGIG (reference sequence). This CDR3 has 13 residues. DNA of the CDR3: TGTGCCTGGAGTATCCGGAGGGACTATGGCTACACCTTC. Translation: CAWSIRRDYGYTF. The full variable domain, completed using reference TRBV30 and TRBJ1-2, is SQTIHQWPATLVQPVGSPLSLECTVEGTSNPNLYWYRQAAGRGLQLLFYSVGIGQISSEVPQNLSASRPQDRQFILSSKKLLLSDSGFYLCAWSIRRDYGYTFGSGTRLTVV.

In this sample, this clone turned up once. V gene TRBV4-2 combines with J gene TRBJ2-3, with D maybe TRBD1 (5 bases). The CDR3 runs 17 residues. CDR1 and CDR2 (germline): LGHNA, YNFKEQ. Trimming shortened V by 2 bases and J by 6 bases, and 21 bases separated the two germline ends. CDR3 DNA sequence: TGTGCCAGCAGCCAACCCCCGGACACTCGTCCTACGGATACGCAGTATTTT. As protein: CASSQPPDTRPTDTQYF.

The chain employs TRBV5-5 and TRBJ1-1; TRBD1 aligns across 8 bases. Germline CDR1 is SGHKS and CDR2 is YYEKEE (reference sequence). The CDR3 length is 16 residues. Trimming cost V 2 bases and J 0 bases; bases outside gene matches: 6. CDR3 sequence: CASSFGQGNMNTEAFF. In DNA, the CDR3 is TGTGCCAGCAGCTTCGGACAGGGCAACATGAACACTGAAGCTTTCTTT.

The chain employs TRBV19 and TRBJ1-1; no reliable D call. Trimming shortened V by 3 bases and J by 3 bases, and 11 bases separated the two germline ends. Germline CDR1 is LNHDA and CDR2 is SQIVND (reference sequence). The CDR3 runs to 14 residues. The CDR3 spells CASSISGADTEAFF. The CDR3 DNA is TGTGCCAGTAGTATCTCTGGAGCGGACACTGAAGCTTTCTTT.

As for this clone: The germline gene is not matched at one end of the junction; a read error may be the cause. V usage is TRBV7-9 and J usage is TRBJ2-7, with 9 bases that match TRBD1. CDR1 and CDR2 from the germline V gene are SEHNR and FQNEAQ (reference sequence). CDR3 length equals 14 residues. CDR3 DNA: TGTTCCAGCATCTCGGGGACAGGGAGCTACGAGCAGTACTTC. This sequence encodes CSSISGTGSYEQYF.

This clone was observed a single time. The chain joins TRBV7-2 to TRBJ1-2; TRBD1 might be the D (5 bases). V was cut by 10 bases and J by 8 bases, with 23 bases left in between. The CDR3 covers 14 residues. Germline CDR1 and CDR2: SGHTA and FQGNSA. The CDR3 is CATTPSAGRRGYTF. For the CDR3, the DNA is TGTGCCACTACACCATCGGCAGGGCGTAGGGGCTACACCTTC.

The J gene is TRBJ2-3, the V gene TRBV6-1, with 10 bases fitting TRBD1. The J segment lost 4 bases and the V segment lost 3 bases, leaving 7 bases of the junction unmatched. CDR3 length: 16 residues. The V gene's germline CDR1 is MNHNS and CDR2 SASEGT. CDR3 sequence reads: CASSDKAGTGADTQYF. DNA of the CDR3: TGTGCCAGCAGTGACAAGGCCGGGACAGGGGCAGATACGCAGTATTTT.

The rearrangement uses TRBV18 and TRBJ1-5; no clear D gene. Germline CDR1 reads KGHSH; CDR2 reads LQKENI. The CDR3 extends over 14 amino acids. The V end lost 3 bases, the J end lost 2 bases, and 8 bases lay between the germline ends. The CDR3 nucleotides read TGTGCCAGCTCACCTAAAATTGGCAATCAGCCCCAGCATTTT. It yields the protein CASSPKIGNQPQHF. Together with reference TRBV18 and TRBJ1-5, the CDR3 gives the full variable domain: NAGVMQNPRHLVRRRGQEARLRCSPMKGHSHVYWYRQLPEEGLKFMVYLQKENIIDESGMPKERFSAEFPKEGPSILRIQQVVRGDSAAYFCASSPKIGNQPQHFGDGTRLSIL.

The rearrangement joins TRBV5-1 to TRBJ1-6; possibly TRBD1 for D (5 bases). CDR1 SGHRS and CDR2 YFSETQ come from the germline V gene. The CDR3 contains 15 residues. Trimming stripped 4 bases from V and 0 bases from J, with 8 bases between. The CDR3 loop is CASSQGNSYNSPLHF. CDR3 sequence (DNA): TGCGCCAGCAGCCAGGGAAACTCCTATAATTCACCCCTCCACTTT.

This sequence joins TRBV4-1 and TRBJ2-5; D might be TRBD1 (6 bases). V lost 0 bases and J 11 bases, leaving 19 bases between the germline ends. Germline V gene data show CDR1 as MGHRA and CDR2 as YSYEKL. The CDR3 length is 15 residues. The CDR3 reads CASSQDGGRRYEQYF. The DNA of the CDR3 is TGCGCCAGCAGCCAAGATGGGGGCAGACGCTATGAGCAGTACTTC.

This chain links TRBV10-1 with TRBJ1-1; D might be TRBD1 (5 bases). There are 14 residues in the CDR3. Germline V gene sequence: CDR1 WNHNN, CDR2 SYGVQD (reference sequence). V was trimmed by 6 bases and J by 0 bases, leaving 11 bases between them. CDR3 DNA: TGCGCCAGCAGCCAGGGTGGGATGAACACTGAAGCTTTCTTT. This gives the protein CASSQGGMNTEAFF.

This clone was recorded only once. The gene calls are TRBV5-6 and TRBJ1-3, with D perhaps matching TRBD1 (6 bases). The V gene's germline CDR1 is SGHDT and CDR2 YYEEEE. The CDR3 totals 14 residues. V was shortened by 4 bases and J by 4 bases, with 12 bases between the two germline ends. The CDR3 region is CASSRTGNGNTIYF. Here the CDR3 DNA reads TGTGCCAGCAGCCGAACAGGGAACGGAAACACCATATATTTT. The full variable domain, its missing parts supplied by reference TRBV5-6 and TRBJ1-3, is DAGVTQSPTHLIKTRGQQVTLRCSPKSGHDTVSWYQQALGQGPQFIFQYYEEEERQRGNFPDRFSGHQFPNYSSELNVNALLLGDSALYLCASSRTGNGNTIYFGEGSWLTVV.

V gene TRBV4-3 combines with J gene TRBJ1-1; 7 bases map to TRBD1. The CDR3 covers 15 residues. Trimming removed 1 base from V and 3 bases from J; junction bases left unmatched: 5. Looked up from germline, CDR1 is LGHNA and CDR2 is YSLEER. CDR3 DNA: TGCGCCAGCAGCCAAGTTTGGCAGGGGGACACTGAAGCTTTCTTT. Protein product: CASSQVWQGDTEAFF.

This chain joins TRBV6-1 and TRBJ1-1; D gene unclear. The V end lost 5 bases, the J end lost 6 bases, and 13 bases lay between the germline ends. CDR3 length equals 13 residues. From germline, CDR1 is MNHNS and CDR2 SASEGT. The chain's CDR3 is CASSFRQRAEAFF. The CDR3 region has the DNA TGTGCCAGCAGTTTCCGCCAGCGGGCTGAAGCTTTCTTT.

CDR3 bases: TGTGCCAGCAGCAAAGGGGCGGGGGGCATCACAGATACGCAGTATTTT. This translates into CASSKGAGGITDTQYF. This chain links TRBV11-2 with TRBJ2-3, with 8 bases matching TRBD2. The V gene's germline CDR1 is SGHAT and CDR2 FQNNGV. This CDR3 has 16 residues. The junction had 9 bases not matched to a gene; V was cut back by 5 bases and J by 2 bases.

This clone has just one count. The chain is built from TRBV20-1 and TRBJ2-7; D ambiguous. CDR1 and CDR2 from the germline V gene are DFQATT and SNEGSKA (reference sequence). Trimming cost V 1 base and J 5 bases, with 6 bases left between them. The CDR3 has 11 residues. CDR3 loop: CSARVVDEQYF. The CDR3 DNA sequence: TGCAGTGCTAGAGTAGTCGACGAGCAGTACTTC.

J is TRBJ1-1 and V is TRBV27; the match to TRBD1 covers 7 bases. Germline V gene data show CDR1 as MNHEY and CDR2 as SMNVEV (reference sequence). Germline trimming cut 8 bases from V and 0 bases from J; bases unmatched to any gene: 3. The CDR3 runs 13 residues. The CDR3 sequence is CASGTVMNTEAFF. CDR3 DNA sequence: TGTGCCAGCGGGACAGTCATGAACACTGAAGCTTTCTTT.

This chain joins TRBV5-1 and TRBJ1-2, with 8 bases matching TRBD1. V lost 0 bases, J lost 4 bases, and 5 bases stayed unmatched. The CDR3 extends over 15 amino acids. Germline values: CDR1 SGHRS, CDR2 YFSETQ. In DNA, the CDR3 is TGCGCCAGCAGCTTGGCCGGGACAGGCTCCTATGGCTACACCTTC. Amino acids: CASSLAGTGSYGYTF.

The sample holds one count of this clone. The J gene is TRBJ2-1, the V gene TRBV2; TRBD2 agrees at 12 bases. Trimming cost V 4 bases and J 8 bases; bases outside gene matches: 6. This CDR3 region has 15 residues. The germline V gene encodes CDR1 SNHLY and CDR2 FYNNEI. The CDR3 nucleotides read TGTGCCAGCAGTGTTCTAGCGGGGGGGAGCGATGAGCAGTTCTTC. Protein sequence: CASSVLAGGSDEQFF.

This clone appeared once. The rearrangement links TRBV19 to TRBJ2-4, with 8 bases fitting TRBD1. CDR1 is LNHDA, CDR2 SQIVND, per germline (reference sequence). The CDR3 totals 24 residues. Trimming at V came to 7 bases and at J to 0 bases, leaving 32 bases not matched to a gene. CDR3 sequence: CASTPSLVGVRGQRRTVAKNIQYF. In DNA, the CDR3 is TGTGCCAGTACCCCTTCGTTAGTGGGGGTCAGGGGGCAGCGCCGGACCGTAGCCAAAAACATTCAGTACTTC.